This is a list of T cell receptor beta chains from one sample in a study of identical twins. TCRdb analysed the 5' RACE reads with MiXCR anew, one entry per CDR3 protein. The table includes approximately 620,000 distinct CDR3 sequences, 8.6% detected once. The data also belong to a second study, concerning yellow fever vaccine responses in identical twins.

Source material: PBMCs. The receptors stem from a woman aged 18 to 35 in good health. The CDR3 runs from the conserved cysteine through the conserved F or W. A D gene is named only where the DNA matches it firmly. Size values are once, few and many counts, or a class for expanded clones, and some rows have none.

V	J	size	D	DNA	CDR3
TRBV9	TRBJ1-1	many	-	TGTGCCAGCAGCGTTTTGCAGTCCCCTGAAGCTTTCTTT	CASSVLQSPEAFF
TRBV2	TRBJ2-4	-	-	TGTGCCAGCCTACTTCGAAGGGGCGAAAACATTCAGTACTTC	CASLLRRGENIQYF
TRBV7-2	TRBJ2-5	-	-	TGTGCCAGCAGCAATATGGGCGGCCAAGAGACCCAGTACTTC	CASSNMGGQETQYF
TRBV20-1	TRBJ1-2	few	-	TGCAGTACTACTGGGGGGAACAGGGTATCCAGCTATGGCTACACCTTC	CSTTGGNRVSSYGYTF
TRBV13	TRBJ1-1	-	TRBD1	TGTGCCAGCTTGGGCAGGGGGCAGAACACTGAAGCTTTCTTT	CASLGRGQNTEAFF
TRBV29-1	TRBJ2-1	few	TRBD1	TGCAGCGTTGACCAGGGGACAGGGTTCAACAATGAGCAGTTCTTC	CSVDQGTGFNNEQFF
TRBV4-3	TRBJ2-3	once	-	TGCGCCAGCAGCCAAGCAATCCCTAGCGCGCAATCAGATACGCAGTATTTT	CASSQAIPSAQSDTQYF
TRBV7-2	TRBJ2-1	few	TRBD1	TGTGCCAGCAGCTTAGCCACAGGGGCCAATGAGCAGTTCTTC	CASSLATGANEQFF
TRBV12-3/TRBV12-4	TRBJ2-7	many	TRBD2	TGTGCCAGCAGCACCGGGACTATCTCCTACGAGCAGTACTTC	CASSTGTISYEQYF
TRBV12-3/TRBV12-4	TRBJ2-7	-	-	TGTGCCAGCAGTTTAGAACGGGGACGCTACGAGCAGTACTTC	CASSLERGRYEQYF
TRBV28	TRBJ2-1	few	-	TGTGCCAGCAGCGGGCTTGGAGAGCAGTTCTTC	CASSGLGEQFF